Below, one TCR beta chain is given with its context. RNA, at roughly 0.45 to 1 ug, was reverse transcribed with random hexamers. Using its own MiXCR run on the immunoSEQ multiplex PCR reads, TCRdb lists one record per CDR3 protein. The top ten clones hold over 0.12% of a sample with 150,000 to 160,000 distinct CDR3 sequences, about 95% of them seen once. TEMRA cells were FACS-enriched, and CD8+ and CD4+ T cells were isolated negatively. These data originate in a study of CD8 T cells in Susac syndrome. Unmatched junction bases numbered 4, after V lost 4 bases and J lost 3 bases. CDR3 size: 14 residues. Germline V gene sequence: CDR1 MDHEN, CDR2 SYDVKM.

This sequence was found in a human donor with multiple sclerosis. The gene calls are TRBV28 and TRBJ2-3; 7 bases are a match to TRBD1. Sequences were obtained from CD8+ T cells from PBMCs. CDR3 in DNA: TGTGCCAGCAGTTCCGTGGACAGGACAGATACGCAGTATTTT. Its protein product is CASSSVDRTDTQYF.